This is a list of T cell receptor beta chains from one sample in a study of blood T cells in healthy people across ages. TCRdb ran MiXCR on the 5' RACE reads and lists one entry per CDR3 protein. Among about 830,000 distinct CDR3 sequences, 55% to 65% were seen once, and the ten largest hold 28%. The sample comprised blood. These receptors were obtained from a man aged 25-45 years in good health. CDR3s include the opening cysteine and the closing phenylalanine or tryptophan. D genes are given only for firm matches. Clone size is shown for a subset of rows, as once, few, many or a class of expanded clone.

v_call: TRBV27
clone_size: NA
j_call: TRBJ1-2
d_call: NA
cdr3_nt: TGTGCCAGCAGTTTTGACGAACAAAAGCGTGGCTACACCTTC
cdr3_aa: CASSFDEQKRGYTF

v_call: TRBV6-5
clone_size: NA
j_call: TRBJ2-7
d_call: NA
cdr3_nt: TGTGCCAGCAGGGAACAGGGCCCCTACGAGCAGTACTTC
cdr3_aa: CASREQGPYEQYF

v_call: TRBV6-1
clone_size: once
j_call: TRBJ2-7
d_call: NA
cdr3_nt: TGTACCAGGCGGGACCGTAGAACCTTCTACGAGCAGTACTTC
cdr3_aa: CTRRDRRTFYEQYF

v_call: TRBV20-1
clone_size: NA
j_call: TRBJ2-2
d_call: NA
cdr3_nt: TGCAGTGCTAGAGATCTGGCCAGGGCGAACACCGGGGAGCTGTTTTTT
cdr3_aa: CSARDLARANTGELFF

v_call: TRBV12-3/TRBV12-4
clone_size: few
j_call: TRBJ1-2
d_call: NA
cdr3_nt: TGTGCCAGCAGTTTGTTAGAGTCTAACTATGGCTACACCTTC
cdr3_aa: CASSLLESNYGYTF

v_call: TRBV28
clone_size: NA
j_call: TRBJ2-5
d_call: NA
cdr3_nt: TGTGCCAGCAGCCCTCACAGGGTTAATATGAGGAGGTCTTGGGAGACCCAGTACTTC
cdr3_aa: CASSPHRVNMRRSWETQYF

v_call: TRBV7-2
clone_size: NA
j_call: TRBJ2-3
d_call: TRBD2
cdr3_nt: TGTGCCAGCAGCTTGGGACTAGCGGGGGGCACAGATACGCGGTATTTT
cdr3_aa: CASSLGLAGGTDTRYF

v_call: TRBV3-1
clone_size: NA
j_call: TRBJ2-6
d_call: NA
cdr3_nt: TGTGCCAGCAGCCAAGACGTCTCTGGGGCCAACGTCCTGACTTTC
cdr3_aa: CASSQDVSGANVLTF

v_call: TRBV4-2
clone_size: NA
j_call: TRBJ2-7
d_call: TRBD2
cdr3_nt: TGTGCCAGCAGCCAACGGGAGGCGGGGAGCGATCTCCTCCCCACCTACGAGCAGTACTTC
cdr3_aa: CASSQREAGSDLLPTYEQYF

v_call: TRBV4-3
clone_size: few
j_call: TRBJ2-7
d_call: TRBD1
cdr3_nt: TGCGCCAGCAGCTTTGGGACAGGGGAATTTGTCTACGAGCAGTACTTC
cdr3_aa: CASSFGTGEFVYEQYF

v_call: TRBV4-3
clone_size: NA
j_call: TRBJ2-7
d_call: TRBD1
cdr3_nt: TGCGCCTGCAGCCAACGGGACAGGTCAGCCTACGAGCAGTACTTC
cdr3_aa: CACSQRDRSAYEQYF

v_call: TRBV20-1
clone_size: few
j_call: TRBJ2-7
d_call: TRBD1
cdr3_nt: TGCAGTGCTCTTGGGACAGAGGTCTACTACGAGCAGTACTTC
cdr3_aa: CSALGTEVYYEQYF

v_call: TRBV5-1
clone_size: NA
j_call: TRBJ2-5
d_call: NA
cdr3_nt: TGCGCCAGCAGCACCGGTAGAGGGCAAGAGACCCAGTACTTC
cdr3_aa: CASSTGRGQETQYF

v_call: TRBV11-2
clone_size: NA
j_call: TRBJ2-7
d_call: NA
cdr3_nt: TGTGCCAGCAGCTTATATGAGGGTTCCTACGAGCAGTACTTC
cdr3_aa: CASSLYEGSYEQYF

v_call: TRBV12-3/TRBV12-4
clone_size: NA
j_call: TRBJ1-5
d_call: NA
cdr3_nt: TGTGCCAGCAGGCGGGACGTTCTTAGCAATCAGCCCCAGCATTTT
cdr3_aa: CASRRDVLSNQPQHF

v_call: TRBV7-2
clone_size: NA
j_call: TRBJ2-5
d_call: TRBD1
cdr3_nt: TGTGCCAGCAGCTTGACAGGGGCCCAAGAGACCCAGTACTTC
cdr3_aa: CASSLTGAQETQYF

v_call: TRBV20-1
clone_size: NA
j_call: TRBJ1-1
d_call: NA
cdr3_nt: TGCAGTGCTAGAGGTGCGGGTGAGAACACTGAAGCTTTCTTT
cdr3_aa: CSARGAGENTEAFF

v_call: TRBV18
clone_size: NA
j_call: TRBJ1-2
d_call: TRBD1
cdr3_nt: TGTGCCAGCTCACATGACAGGGACTATGGCTACACCTTC
cdr3_aa: CASSHDRDYGYTF

v_call: TRBV28
clone_size: NA
j_call: TRBJ2-7
d_call: NA
cdr3_nt: TGTGCCAGCACTCGCCGACGAAGGTCTCGGCACGAGCAGTACTTC
cdr3_aa: CASTRRRRSRHEQYF

v_call: TRBV5-1
clone_size: few
j_call: TRBJ2-1
d_call: NA
cdr3_nt: TGCGCCAGCACCTCCGGGACCTCCGTAGATGAGCAGTTCTTC
cdr3_aa: CASTSGTSVDEQFF

v_call: TRBV29-1
clone_size: NA
j_call: TRBJ2-2
d_call: NA
cdr3_nt: TGCAGCGTGCCCGGACGCACCGGGGAGCTGTTTTTT
cdr3_aa: CSVPGRTGELFF

v_call: TRBV29-1
clone_size: NA
j_call: TRBJ1-2
d_call: TRBD1
cdr3_nt: TGCAGCGTTGAGGACAGGGAGGACCATGGCTACACCTTC
cdr3_aa: CSVEDREDHGYTF

v_call: TRBV29-1
clone_size: few
j_call: TRBJ2-3
d_call: NA
cdr3_nt: TGCAGCGTTGAAGTAGCGGGCACAGATACGCAGTATTTT
cdr3_aa: CSVEVAGTDTQYF